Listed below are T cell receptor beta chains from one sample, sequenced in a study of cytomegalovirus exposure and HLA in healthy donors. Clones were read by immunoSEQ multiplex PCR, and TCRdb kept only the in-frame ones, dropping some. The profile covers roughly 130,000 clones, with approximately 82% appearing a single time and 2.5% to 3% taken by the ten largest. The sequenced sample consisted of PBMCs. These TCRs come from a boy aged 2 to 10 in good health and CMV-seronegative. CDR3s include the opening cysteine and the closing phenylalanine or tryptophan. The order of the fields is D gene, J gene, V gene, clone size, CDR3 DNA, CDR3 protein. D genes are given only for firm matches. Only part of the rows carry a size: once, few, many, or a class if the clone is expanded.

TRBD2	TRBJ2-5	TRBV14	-	TGTGCCAGCAGCCCCCGGTGGGTAGCGGGGGTGGAGACCCAGTACTTC	CASSPRWVAGVETQYF
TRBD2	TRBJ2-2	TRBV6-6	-	TGTGCCAGCAGCCTAGCGGGAGATACCGGGGAGCTGTTTTTT	CASSLAGDTGELFF
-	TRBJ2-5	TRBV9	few	TGTGCCAGCAGCGCCGGGCTAGCGCTCCAAGAGACCCAGTACTTC	CASSAGLALQETQYF
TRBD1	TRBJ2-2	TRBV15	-	TGTGCCACCAGCAGCGGTCGGCAGGGGGTGTTTACCGGGGAGCTGTTTTTT	CATSSGRQGVFTGELFF
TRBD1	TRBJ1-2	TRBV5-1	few	TGTGCCAGCAGCGCAGGGACAGGAGGGTATGGCTACACCTTC	CASSAGTGGYGYTF
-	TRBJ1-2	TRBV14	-	TGTGCCAGCAGCCAAGAAGAACGGGGTCGCTACACCTTC	CASSQEERGRYTF
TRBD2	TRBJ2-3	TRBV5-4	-	TGTGCCAGCAGCGGGAGCGGGAGTGATACGCAGTATTTT	CASSGSGSDTQYF
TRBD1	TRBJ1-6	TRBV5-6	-	TGTGCCAGCAGCTCAACAGGGGGCCCTAATTCACCTCTCCACTTT	CASSSTGGPNSPLHF
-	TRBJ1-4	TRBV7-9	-	TGTGCCAGCAGTCTTAATGAAAAACTGTTTTTT	CASSLNEKLFF
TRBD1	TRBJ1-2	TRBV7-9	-	TGTGCCAGCAGCTTAGGATCTGACAGGGGGAATTACCTCTATGGCTACACCTTC	CASSLGSDRGNYLYGYTF